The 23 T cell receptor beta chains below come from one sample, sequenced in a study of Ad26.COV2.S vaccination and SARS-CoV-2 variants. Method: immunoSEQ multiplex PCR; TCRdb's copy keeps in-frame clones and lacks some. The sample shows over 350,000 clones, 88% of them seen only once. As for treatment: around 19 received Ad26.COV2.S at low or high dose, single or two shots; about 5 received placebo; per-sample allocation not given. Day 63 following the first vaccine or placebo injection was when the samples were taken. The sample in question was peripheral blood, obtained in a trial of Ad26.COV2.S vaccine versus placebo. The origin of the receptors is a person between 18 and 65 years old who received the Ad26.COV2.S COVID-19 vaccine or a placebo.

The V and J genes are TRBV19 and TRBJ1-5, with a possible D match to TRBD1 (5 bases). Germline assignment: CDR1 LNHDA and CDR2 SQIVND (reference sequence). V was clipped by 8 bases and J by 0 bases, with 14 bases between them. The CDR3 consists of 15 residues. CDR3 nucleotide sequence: TGTGCCAGTTCCATTGGGACCCATAGCAATCAGCCCCAGCATTTT. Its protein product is CASSIGTHSNQPQHF.

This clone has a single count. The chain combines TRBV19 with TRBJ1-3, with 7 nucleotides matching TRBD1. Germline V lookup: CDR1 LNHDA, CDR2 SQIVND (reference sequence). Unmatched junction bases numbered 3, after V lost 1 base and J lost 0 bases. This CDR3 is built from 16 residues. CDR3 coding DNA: TGTGCCAGTAGTATAGGCCGGGACAGCTCTGGAAACACCATATATTTT. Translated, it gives CASSIGRDSSGNTIYF.

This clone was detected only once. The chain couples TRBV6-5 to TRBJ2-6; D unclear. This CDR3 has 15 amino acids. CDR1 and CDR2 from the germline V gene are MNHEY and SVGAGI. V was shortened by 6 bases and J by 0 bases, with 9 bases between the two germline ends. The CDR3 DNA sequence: TGTGCCAGCAGCCCCGGGCACTCTGGGGCCAACGTCCTGACTTTC. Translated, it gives CASSPGHSGANVLTF.

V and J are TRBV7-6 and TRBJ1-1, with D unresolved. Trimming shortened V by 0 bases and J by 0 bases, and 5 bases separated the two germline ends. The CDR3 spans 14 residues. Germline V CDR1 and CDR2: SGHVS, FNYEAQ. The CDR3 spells CASSLARLNTEAFF. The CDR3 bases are TGTGCCAGCAGCTTAGCCAGGTTGAACACTGAAGCTTTCTTT.

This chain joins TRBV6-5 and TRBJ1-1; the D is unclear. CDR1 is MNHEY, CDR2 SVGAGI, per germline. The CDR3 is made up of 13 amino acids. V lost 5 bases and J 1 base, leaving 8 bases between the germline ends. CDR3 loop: CASSINRNTEAFF. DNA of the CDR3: TGTGCCAGCAGTATAAACAGGAACACTGAAGCTTTCTTT.

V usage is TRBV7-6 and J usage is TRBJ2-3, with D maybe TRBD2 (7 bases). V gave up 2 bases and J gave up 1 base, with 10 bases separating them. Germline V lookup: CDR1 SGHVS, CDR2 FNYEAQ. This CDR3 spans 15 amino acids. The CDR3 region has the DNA TGTGCCAGCAGCTTAAGGGGGGGAGGCACAGATACGCAGTATTTT. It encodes CASSLRGGGTDTQYF.

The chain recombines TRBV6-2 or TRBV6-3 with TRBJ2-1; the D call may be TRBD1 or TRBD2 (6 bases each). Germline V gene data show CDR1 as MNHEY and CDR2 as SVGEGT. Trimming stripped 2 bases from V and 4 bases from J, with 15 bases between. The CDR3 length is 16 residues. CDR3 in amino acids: CASSYRTGAVYNEQFF. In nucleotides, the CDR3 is TGTGCCAGCAGTTACAGGACGGGGGCCGTGTACAATGAGCAGTTCTTC.

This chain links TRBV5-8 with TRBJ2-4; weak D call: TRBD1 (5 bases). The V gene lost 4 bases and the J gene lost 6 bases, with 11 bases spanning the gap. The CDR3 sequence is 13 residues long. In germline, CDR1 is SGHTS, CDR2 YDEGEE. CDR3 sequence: CASSPPTANIQYF. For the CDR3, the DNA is TGTGCCAGCAGCCCCCCGACAGCAAACATTCAGTACTTC.

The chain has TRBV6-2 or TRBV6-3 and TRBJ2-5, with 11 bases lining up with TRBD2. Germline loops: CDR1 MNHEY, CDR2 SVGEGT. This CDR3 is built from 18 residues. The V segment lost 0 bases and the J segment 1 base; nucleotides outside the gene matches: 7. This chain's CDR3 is CASSYSLAGGILQETQYF. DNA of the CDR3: TGTGCCAGCAGTTACTCCCTAGCGGGGGGAATCCTCCAAGAGACCCAGTACTTC.

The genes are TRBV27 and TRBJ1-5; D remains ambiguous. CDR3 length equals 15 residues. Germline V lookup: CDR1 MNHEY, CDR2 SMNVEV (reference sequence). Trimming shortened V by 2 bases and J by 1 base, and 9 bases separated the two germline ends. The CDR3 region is CASSLEGRSNQPQHF. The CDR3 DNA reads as TGTGCCAGCAGTTTAGAGGGAAGGAGCAATCAGCCCCAGCATTTT.

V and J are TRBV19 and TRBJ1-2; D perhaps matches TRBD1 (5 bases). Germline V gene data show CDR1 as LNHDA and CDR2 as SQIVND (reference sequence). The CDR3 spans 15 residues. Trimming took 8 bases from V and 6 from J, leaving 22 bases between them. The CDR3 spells CASWDGSLVGHGYTF. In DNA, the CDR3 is TGTGCCAGTTGGGACGGAAGTCTAGTGGGGCATGGCTACACCTTC.

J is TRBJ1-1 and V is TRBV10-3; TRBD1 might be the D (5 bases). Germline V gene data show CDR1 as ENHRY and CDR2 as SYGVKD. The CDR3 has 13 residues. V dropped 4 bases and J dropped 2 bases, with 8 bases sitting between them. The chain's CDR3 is CAISGQFNTEAFF. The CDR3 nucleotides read TGTGCCATCAGTGGACAGTTTAACACTGAAGCTTTCTTT.

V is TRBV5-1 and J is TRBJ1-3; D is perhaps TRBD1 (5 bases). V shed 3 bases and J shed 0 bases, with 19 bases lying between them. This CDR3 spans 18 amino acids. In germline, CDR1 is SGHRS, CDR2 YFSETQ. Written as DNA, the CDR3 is TGCGCCAGCAGCTCCGGAAGCGGACGGACACTCTCTGGAAACACCATATATTTT. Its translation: CASSSGSGRTLSGNTIYF.

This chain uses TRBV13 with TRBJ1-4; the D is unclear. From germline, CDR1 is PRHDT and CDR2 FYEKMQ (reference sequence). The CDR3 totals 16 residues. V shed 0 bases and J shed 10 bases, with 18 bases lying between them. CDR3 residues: CASSLGSGRAGRKLFF. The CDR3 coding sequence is TGTGCCAGCAGCTTAGGCAGTGGCAGAGCGGGCCGAAAACTGTTTTTT.

The CDR3 DNA sequence: TGTGCCAGCAGCCAGAACCCCGGGGGGGCCAAATTTCGATACGAGCAGTACTTC. As protein: CASSQNPGGAKFRYEQYF. The chain links TRBV3-1 (or the pseudogene TRBV3-2) to TRBJ2-7, with 8 bases aligning to TRBD2. The length of the CDR3 is 18 residues. Per germline, CDR1 LGHDT and CDR2 YNNKEL (reference sequence). The junction had 17 bases not matched to a gene; V was cut back by 3 bases and J by 4 bases.

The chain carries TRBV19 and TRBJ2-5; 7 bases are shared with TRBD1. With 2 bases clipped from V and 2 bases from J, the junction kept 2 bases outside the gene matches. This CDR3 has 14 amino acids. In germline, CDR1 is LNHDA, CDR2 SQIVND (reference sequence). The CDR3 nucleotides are TGTGCCAGTAGTATATGGGACAGTCAAGAGACCCAGTACTTC. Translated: CASSIWDSQETQYF.

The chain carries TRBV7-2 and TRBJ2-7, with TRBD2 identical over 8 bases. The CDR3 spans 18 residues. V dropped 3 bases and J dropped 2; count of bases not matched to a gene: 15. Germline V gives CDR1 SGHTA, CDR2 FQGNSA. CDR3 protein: CASSLLLGIGTRPYEQYF. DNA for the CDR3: TGTGCCAGCAGCTTGTTGCTGGGGATCGGGACTAGGCCCTACGAGCAGTACTTC.

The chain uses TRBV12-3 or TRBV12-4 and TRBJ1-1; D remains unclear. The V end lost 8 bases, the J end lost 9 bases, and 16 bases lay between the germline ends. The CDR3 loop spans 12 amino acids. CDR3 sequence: CASSIRVGKAFF. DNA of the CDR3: TGTGCCAGCTCGATACGGGTCGGGAAAGCTTTCTTT.

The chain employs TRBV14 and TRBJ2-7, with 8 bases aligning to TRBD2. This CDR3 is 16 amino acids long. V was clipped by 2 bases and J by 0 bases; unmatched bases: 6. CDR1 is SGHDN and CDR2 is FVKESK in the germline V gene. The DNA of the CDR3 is TGTGCCAGCAGCCAACTTTCCGCGGGGGGCTCCTACGAGCAGTACTTC. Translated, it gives CASSQLSAGGSYEQYF.

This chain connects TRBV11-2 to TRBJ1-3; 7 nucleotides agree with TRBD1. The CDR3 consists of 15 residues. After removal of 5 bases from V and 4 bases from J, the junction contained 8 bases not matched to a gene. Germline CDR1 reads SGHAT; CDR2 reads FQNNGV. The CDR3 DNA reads TGTGCCAGCAGCACATACAGGGGTTACGGAAACACCATATATTTT. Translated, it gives CASSTYRGYGNTIYF.

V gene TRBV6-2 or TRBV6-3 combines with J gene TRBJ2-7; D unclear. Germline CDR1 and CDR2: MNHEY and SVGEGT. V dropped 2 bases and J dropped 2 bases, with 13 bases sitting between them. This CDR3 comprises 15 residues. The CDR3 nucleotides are TGTGCCAGCAGTTACGGGGTGGGAAAGACCTACGAGCAGTACTTC. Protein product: CASSYGVGKTYEQYF.

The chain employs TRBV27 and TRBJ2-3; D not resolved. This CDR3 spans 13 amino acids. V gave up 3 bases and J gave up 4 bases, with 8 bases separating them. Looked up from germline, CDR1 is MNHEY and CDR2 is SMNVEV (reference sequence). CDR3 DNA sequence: TGTGCCAGCAGTTTCCATGTGGCAGATACGCAGTATTTT. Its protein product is CASSFHVADTQYF.

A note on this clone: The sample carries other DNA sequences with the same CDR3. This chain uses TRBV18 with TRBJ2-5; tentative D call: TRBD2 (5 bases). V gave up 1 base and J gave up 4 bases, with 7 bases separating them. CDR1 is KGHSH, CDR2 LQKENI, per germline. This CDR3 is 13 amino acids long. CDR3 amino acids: CASSPRAGETQYF. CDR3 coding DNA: TGTGCCAGCTCACCACGGGCGGGAGAGACCCAGTACTTC. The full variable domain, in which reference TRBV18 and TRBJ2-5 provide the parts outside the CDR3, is NAGVMQNPRHLVRRRGQEARLRCSPMKGHSHVYWYRQLPEEGLKFMVYLQKENIIDESGMPKERFSAEFPKEGPSILRIQQVVRGDSAAYFCASSPRAGETQYFGPGTRLLVL.